The 30 T cell receptor beta chains below all came from one sample that was sequenced in a study of cytomegalovirus exposure and HLA in healthy donors. Method: immunoSEQ multiplex PCR; TCRdb's copy keeps in-frame clones and lacks some. The table shows some 170,000 clones, with 80% to 90% occurring only once. Sequenced: PBMCs. These receptors were taken from a woman in her 30s in good health and CMV-seronegative.

CDR3 DNA sequence: TGTGCCAGCAGCTTGCTGACAGGGCTTAGTAATGAAAAACTGTTTTTT. It codes for CASSLLTGLSNEKLFF. The chain recombines TRBV7-9 with TRBJ1-4; 7 nucleotides line up with TRBD1. The trim removed 3 bases at V and 4 bases at J, leaving 8 bases unmatched. Germline lookup yields CDR1 SEHNR and CDR2 FQNEAQ (reference sequence). This CDR3 has 16 residues.

V usage is TRBV5-6 and J usage is TRBJ1-6; a weak D match, TRBD1 (5 bases). Germline lookup yields CDR1 SGHDT and CDR2 YYEEEE. Trimming took off 4 bases at V and 8 bases at J, with 25 bases between the two ends. The CDR3 sequence is 18 residues long. CDR3 sequence: CASSPWGPGNYPDSPLHF. Written as DNA, the CDR3 is TGTGCCAGCAGCCCGTGGGGACCAGGGAATTATCCCGATTCACCCCTCCACTTT.

A single count supports this clone. The chain couples TRBV5-4 to TRBJ2-7; D gene unclear. The CDR3 loop spans 13 amino acids. CDR1 is SGHNT, CDR2 YYREEE, per germline (reference sequence). Trimming shortened V by 4 bases and J by 1 base, and 9 bases separated the two germline ends. The DNA of the CDR3 is TGTGCCAGCAGCACCCCCCCGTCCTACGAGCAGTACTTC. This encodes CASSTPPSYEQYF.

J is TRBJ2-7 and V is TRBV7-2, with unresolved D. This CDR3 is built from 14 residues. Germline assignment: CDR1 SGHTA and CDR2 FQGNSA. The V gene lost 3 bases and the J gene lost 0 bases, with 9 bases spanning the gap. The CDR3 nucleotides are TGTGCCAGCAGCTTGGGTCAGAACTCCTACGAGCAGTACTTC. It encodes CASSLGQNSYEQYF.

The CDR3 nucleotides are TGTGCCAGCAGCGTAAGCGGGGCCACCTGGGACGAGCAGTACTTC. It is translated as CASSVSGATWDEQYF. The V gene is TRBV9, the J gene TRBJ2-7; 7 bases align to TRBD2. This CDR3 is 15 amino acids long. J gave up 5 bases and V 1 base, and 9 bases lay outside the gene matches. Germline CDR1 SGDLS, CDR2 YYNGEE. The variable domain in full, completed from reference TRBV9 and TRBJ2-7, reads DSGVTQTPKHLITATGQRVTLRCSPRSGDLSVYWYQQSLDQGLQFLIQYYNGEERAKGNILERFSAQQFPDLHSELNLSSLELGDSALYFCASSVSGATWDEQYFGPGTRLTVT.

This clone was observed a few times. The chain joins TRBV10-3 to TRBJ2-7; 8 bases line up with TRBD1. V was pared by 3 bases and J by 2 bases, with 3 bases of the junction left unmatched. The CDR3 is made up of 14 amino acids. Germline V lookup: CDR1 ENHRY, CDR2 SYGVKD. The CDR3 spells CAISEPGQAYEQYF. In nucleotides, the CDR3 is TGTGCCATCAGTGAACCGGGACAGGCCTACGAGCAGTACTTC.

This clone was picked up one time. The chain combines TRBV7-2 with TRBJ1-3; D may be TRBD1 (5 bases). This CDR3 contains 16 residues. Between the trimmed V and J ends, which lost 2 bases and 4 bases, there was a span of 15 bases. From germline, CDR1 is SGHTA and CDR2 FQGNSA. Here the CDR3 reads CASSLSSPGSGNTIYF. Here the CDR3 DNA reads TGTGCCAGCAGCTTATCCTCCCCAGGGTCAGGAAACACCATATATTTT.

This clone has only a few counts. CDR3 loop: CASRPGQDSGNTIYF. The CDR3, as DNA: TGTGCCAGCAGGCCGGGACAGGACTCTGGAAACACCATATATTTT. The chain links TRBV11-1 to TRBJ1-3, with TRBD1 matching over 8 bases. CDR1 SGHAT and CDR2 FQDESV come from the germline V gene (reference sequence). The V gene end was trimmed by 6 bases and the J gene end by 0 bases; junction bases not matched to a gene: 4. The CDR3 has 15 residues.

V gene TRBV15 combines with J gene TRBJ2-7, with TRBD1 matching 8 bases. Trimming removed 5 bases from V and 3 bases from J; junction bases left unmatched: 6. CDR3 length: 14 residues. Germline V lookup: CDR1 LNHNV, CDR2 YYDKDF (reference sequence). This CDR3 reads CATSFGTGYYEQYF. In DNA form, the CDR3 reads TGTGCCACCAGCTTTGGGACAGGATACTACGAGCAGTACTTC.

This chain joins TRBV25-1 and TRBJ2-3, with TRBD1 matching 7 bases. Germline values: CDR1 MGHDK, CDR2 SYGVNS. V gave up 3 bases and J gave up 2 bases; unmatched junction bases: 2. The CDR3 loop spans 14 amino acids. The CDR3 DNA follows: TGTGCCAGCAGTGAGGACAGGAACACAGATACGCAGTATTTT. Its protein product is CASSEDRNTDTQYF.

J is TRBJ2-7 and V is TRBV19, with TRBD1 matching 7 bases. Germline CDR1 is LNHDA and CDR2 is SQIVND (reference sequence). The CDR3 spans 13 residues. Losses at the gene ends were 7 bases for V and 4 bases for J; bases not matched to a gene: 7. CDR3 coding DNA: TGTGCCAGTATCGGGACAGCGTTATACGAGCAGTACTTC. Translation: CASIGTALYEQYF. Together with reference TRBV19 and TRBJ2-7, the CDR3 gives the full variable domain: DGGITQSPKYLFRKEGQNVTLSCEQNLNHDAMYWYRQDPGQGLRLIYYSQIVNDFQKGDIAEGYSVSREKKESFPLTVTSAQKNPTAFYLCASIGTALYEQYFGPGTRLTVT.

This chain links TRBV15 with TRBJ1-1; D not certain. This CDR3 comprises 13 residues. The V and J ends lost 4 bases and 4 bases respectively, with 10 bases between them. Germline CDR1 is LNHNV and CDR2 is YYDKDF (reference sequence). CDR3 nucleotide sequence: TGTGCCACCAGCAACCGGGAGGGCACTGAAGCTTTCTTT. This translates into CATSNREGTEAFF.

The gene calls are TRBV5-1 and TRBJ2-3; D ambiguous. The CDR3 extends over 14 amino acids. CDR1 and CDR2 (germline): SGHRS, YFSETQ. V lost 4 bases, J lost 0 bases, and 9 bases lay in between. CDR3 sequence reads: CASSPYDSTDTQYF. The CDR3 bases are TGCGCCAGCAGCCCCTACGACAGCACAGATACGCAGTATTTT. Full variable domain (outside the CDR3, taken from reference TRBV5-1 and TRBJ2-3): KAGVTQTPRYLIKTRGQQVTLSCSPISGHRSVSWYQQTPGQGLQFLFEYFSETQRNKGNFPGRFSGRQFSNSRSEMNVSTLELGDSALYLCASSPYDSTDTQYFGPGTRLTVL.

V gene TRBV5-6 combines with J gene TRBJ1-5, with D possibly matching TRBD1 (5 bases). CDR3 size: 15 residues. V was cut by 4 bases and J by 7 bases, with 18 bases left in between. The germline CDR1 and CDR2 sequences are SGHDT and YYEEEE. The CDR3 nucleotides are TGTGCCAGCAGCCAACAGTGGCAGGGAATACAGCCCCAGCATTTT. This codes for CASSQQWQGIQPQHF.

This chain uses TRBV7-3 with TRBJ1-1; 7 nucleotides agree with TRBD1. CDR3 length: 14 residues. Germline lookup yields CDR1 SGHTA and CDR2 FQGTGA. With 2 bases clipped from V and 4 bases from J, the junction kept 4 bases outside the gene matches. CDR3 amino acids: CASSLQGGATEAFF. CDR3 DNA sequence: TGTGCCAGCAGCTTACAGGGGGGTGCCACTGAAGCTTTCTTT.

J is TRBJ1-4 and V is TRBV6-1; 9 positions agree with TRBD1. The CDR3 spans 14 residues. The V and J ends lost 6 bases and 7 bases, in that order; junction bases with no gene match: 6. Per the germline V gene, CDR1 is MNHNS and CDR2 is SASEGT. CDR3 DNA sequence: TGTGCCAGCAGCTACAGGGGGCAGGTTGAAAAACTGTTTTTT. This encodes CASSYRGQVEKLFF.

The V call is TRBV6-1, the J call TRBJ2-1; D may be TRBD2 (6 bases). CDR3 length: 14 amino acids. V was cut by 2 bases and J by 7 bases, with 12 bases left in between. Germline loops: CDR1 MNHNS, CDR2 SASEGT. CDR3 region: CASSEWGGENEQFF. CDR3 DNA: TGTGCCAGCAGTGAATGGGGCGGGGAAAATGAGCAGTTCTTC.

V and J are TRBV9 and TRBJ2-1, with D uncertain. CDR3 length: 13 residues. Germline loops: CDR1 SGDLS, CDR2 YYNGEE. V lost 2 bases and J 4 bases, leaving 7 bases between the germline ends. CDR3 residues: CASSVDIYNEQFF. The DNA of the CDR3 is TGTGCCAGCAGCGTCGACATTTACAATGAGCAGTTCTTC.

The CDR3 DNA reads TGTGCCAGCAGTGCCCACAGGGGCGGGGGGGCAGCGAACACCGGGGAGCTGTTTTTT. It is translated as CASSAHRGGGAANTGELFF. V gene TRBV27 combines with J gene TRBJ2-2; TRBD2 aligns across 9 bases. Germline CDR1 is MNHEY and CDR2 is SMNVEV (reference sequence). V lost 5 bases and J lost 0; bases outside the gene matches: 13. The CDR3 is 19 amino acids.

This clone showed up just once. V gene TRBV7-9 combines with J gene TRBJ2-7; no reliable D call. The CDR3 is made up of 12 amino acids. Looked up from germline, CDR1 is SEHNR and CDR2 is FQNEAQ (reference sequence). V lost 2 bases to trimming and J lost 5 bases, with 7 bases between them. DNA of the CDR3: TGTGCCAGCAGCTTAATTGGGGACGAGCAGTACTTC. This gives the protein CASSLIGDEQYF.

This sequence joins TRBV5-1 and TRBJ2-1, with TRBD2 matching 8 bases. From germline, CDR1 is SGHRS and CDR2 YFSETQ. The CDR3 sequence is 17 residues long. Trimming took 0 bases from V and 8 from J; bases not matched to a gene: 13. CDR3 DNA: TGCGCCAGCAGCTTGGAAGCGGTGCGGGAGGAAGTCGATGAGCAGTTCTTC. Its protein is CASSLEAVREEVDEQFF.

The chain carries TRBV21-1 and TRBJ2-3. TRBV21-1 is shown as a pseudogene. The CDR3 is 14 amino acids. The CDR3 DNA sequence: TGTGCCAGCAGGGAGAGACAACGCACAGATACGCAGTATTTT. It specifies CASRERQRTDTQYF.

This clone was recorded once. The chain combines TRBV7-3 with TRBJ1-6; unclear D gene. The germline CDR1 and CDR2 sequences are SGHTA and FQGTGA. This CDR3 region has 13 residues. Trimming cost V 2 bases and J 7 bases, with 6 bases left between them. CDR3 loop: CASSLEPNSPLHF. CDR3 nucleotide sequence: TGTGCCAGCAGCTTAGAGCCAAATTCACCCCTCCACTTT.

V gene TRBV27 combines with J gene TRBJ1-6; TRBD1 matches at 7 bases. This CDR3 spans 15 amino acids. The germline CDR1 and CDR2 sequences are MNHEY and SMNVEV (reference sequence). Losses at the gene ends were 3 bases for V and 7 bases for J; bases not matched to a gene: 6. CDR3 coding DNA: TGTGCCAGCAGTTTCTCCATAGGGGGCAATTCACCCCTCCACTTT. It is translated as CASSFSIGGNSPLHF.

The chain joins TRBV14 to TRBJ1-1; 7 nucleotides align to TRBD1. The germline V gene encodes CDR1 SGHDN and CDR2 FVKESK. This CDR3 is 14 amino acids long. Germline trimming cut 3 bases from V and 5 bases from J; bases unmatched to any gene: 6. CDR3 sequence (DNA): TGTGCCAGCAGCCATAGGGGGCGAGAAACTGAAGCTTTCTTT. Translating it yields CASSHRGRETEAFF.

This chain connects TRBV7-9 to TRBJ2-3; no definite D call. CDR1 is SEHNR, CDR2 FQNEAQ, per germline (reference sequence). This CDR3 contains 15 residues. Trimming took off 1 base at V and 0 bases at J, with 8 bases between the two ends. Written as DNA, the CDR3 is TGTGCCAGCAGCTTAGTGGCAGCTAGCACAGATACGCAGTATTTT. It encodes CASSLVAASTDTQYF. The whole variable domain, filled in from reference TRBV7-9 and TRBJ2-3, reads DTGVSQNPRHKITKRGQNVTFRCDPISEHNRLYWYRQTLGQGPEFLTYFQNEAQLEKSRLLSDRFSAERPKGSFSTLEIQRTEQGDSAMYLCASSLVAASTDTQYFGPGTRLTVL.

V and J are TRBV14 and TRBJ2-7; no reliable D call. Germline V gene data show CDR1 as SGHDN and CDR2 as FVKESK. The CDR3 has 15 residues. V lost 0 bases and J lost 3, with 12 bases in between. The CDR3 sequence: CASSQDGGSRYEQYF. DNA of the CDR3: TGTGCCAGCAGCCAAGATGGCGGCAGCCGCTACGAGCAGTACTTC.

The chain joins TRBV4-3 to TRBJ2-5; unclear D gene. The V and J ends lost 0 bases and 5 bases respectively, with 13 bases between them. The germline V gene encodes CDR1 LGHNA and CDR2 YSLEER. The CDR3 is 15 residues long. The CDR3 reads CASSQDFGSPETQYF. The CDR3, as DNA: TGCGCCAGCAGCCAAGATTTCGGCTCTCCCGAGACCCAGTACTTC.

This rearrangement joins TRBV28 to TRBJ2-6; D is undetermined. The CDR3 has 17 amino acids. V lost 2 bases, J lost 0 bases, and 11 bases lay in between. Germline V gene data show CDR1 as MDHEN and CDR2 as SYDVKM. CDR3 nucleotide sequence: TGTGCCAGCAGTTTAATGTCCAGCGCCTCTGGGGCCAACGTCCTGACTTTC. Encoded protein: CASSLMSSASGANVLTF.

The chain has TRBV9 and TRBJ2-3, with 7 bases lining up with TRBD1. Per the germline V gene, CDR1 is SGDLS and CDR2 is YYNGEE. The CDR3 spans 17 residues. V lost 3 bases and J lost 0; bases outside the gene matches: 10. The CDR3 region has the DNA TGTGCCAGCAGCGCTCACACGGGACAGCTTAGCACAGATACGCAGTATTTT. Encoded protein: CASSAHTGQLSTDTQYF.